This T cell receptor beta chain was recorded in a study of blood T cell repertoires in COVID-19. For the study at large: Samples came from the United States, Italy and Spain, spanning acute and convalescent COVID-19. Sample material is recorded as cDNA or gDNA derived from T cells, B-cell-depleted T cells, or PBMCs.

V gave up 4 bases and J gave up 11 bases; unmatched junction bases: 14. Germline-derived CDR1 and CDR2 are SGHTS and YDEGEE. The CDR3 contains 15 residues. In the original workflow: Nucleated cell number was recorded as an estimate derived from reference gene primer amplification. TCRdb's table, derived via immunoSEQ multiplex PCR, lists solely in-frame clones and lacks some. V and J calls and clone size are as listed in that table; D and trimming were resolved from the DNA. The sample has 150,000 to 200,000 clones, around 92% seen once; the top ten hold approximately 2.9%. The V call is TRBV5-8, the J call TRBJ1-5; 8 positions match TRBD1. Sequencing used peripheral blood. The clonotype comes from a man aged 60 to 75 with acute or convalescent COVID-19. The CDR3 DNA follows: TGTGCCAGCAGCCAGTCCGGGACAGGTCGAACGTCCCAGCATTTT. It encodes CASSQSGTGRTSQHF.